The TCR beta chain described here comes from a study of OX40 agonist ivuxolimab in advanced cancers. Some clones are missing from TCRdb's copy, which holds only in-frame ones; the method was immunoSEQ multiplex PCR. The repertoire holds 21,000 or so clones, with 65% to 80% as singletons. Germline assignment: CDR1 LNHDA and CDR2 SQIVND (reference sequence). V lost 3 bases and J lost 3, with 8 bases in between. The CDR3 is 13 residues long. Sequenced here: CD4+ or CD8+ T cells sorted from blood, sampled in a trial of the OX40 agonist ivuxolimab. The receptor's source is an adult with an advanced solid tumor such as melanoma, head and neck, liver or kidney cancer. The rearrangement links TRBV19 to TRBJ2-5, with a tentative D call TRBD1 (5 bases). The CDR3 DNA reads as TGTGCCAGTAGTATCGTCAGGGAAGAGACCCAGTACTTC. Its protein product is CASSIVREETQYF.